This record covers a single T cell receptor (beta chain). Other DNA sequences of this sample code for an identical CDR3. This sample stems from a study of shared clonotypes between healthy human individuals. Terminally differentiated effector memory CD45RA+ cells were excluded by CCR7 positive selection of CD45RO-negative cells. The length of the CDR3 is 14 residues. V lost 2 bases and J lost 6; bases outside the gene matches: 2. Germline CDR1 is SGHVS and CDR2 is FNYEAQ. Produced via immunoSEQ multiplex PCR; TCRdb's table is partial and in-frame only. The table includes around 2.1 million clones, just over 90% detected once.

The chain joins TRBV7-6 to TRBJ2-2; 8 bases align to TRBD2. Sequenced material: naive CD8+ T cells from PBMCs. The TCR comes from a man younger than 30 in good health. Some clones in this sample may be carry-over from other donors' samples. CDR3 in amino acids: CASSLLREAGELFF. The CDR3 nucleotides read TGTGCCAGCAGCTTATTGCGGGAGGCCGGGGAGCTGTTTTTT. Full variable domain (outside the CDR3, taken from reference TRBV7-6 and TRBJ2-2): GAGVSQSPRYKVTKRGQDVALRCDPISGHVSLYWYRQALGQGPEFLTYFNYEAQQDKSGLPNDRFSAERPEGSISTLTIQRTEQRDSAMYRCASSLLREAGELFFGEGSRLTVL.